Below, one T cell receptor beta chain is given with its context. The record originates from a study of blood T cell repertoires in COVID-19. Whole-study context: Nucleic acid was either cDNA or gDNA, and it came from T cells, B-cell-depleted T cells, or PBMCs.

Germline CDR1 reads SGHTA; CDR2 reads FQGNSA. There are 17 residues in the CDR3. V was shortened by 6 bases and J by 0 bases, with 18 bases between the two germline ends. Profiling relied on immunoSEQ multiplex PCR, and the TCRdb table lists in-frame clones only, not all of them. In the table there are approximately 100,000 clones, 80% to 90% of which are singletons. V is TRBV7-2 and J is TRBJ1-3; D might be TRBD1 (6 bases). The clonotype was recovered from a woman aged 55-70 years with acute or convalescent COVID-19. Material: peripheral blood. As DNA, the CDR3 is TGTGCCAGCAGGCCCACTAGCGGGGGCTTCTCTGGAAACACCATATATTTT. It encodes CASRPTSGGFSGNTIYF.